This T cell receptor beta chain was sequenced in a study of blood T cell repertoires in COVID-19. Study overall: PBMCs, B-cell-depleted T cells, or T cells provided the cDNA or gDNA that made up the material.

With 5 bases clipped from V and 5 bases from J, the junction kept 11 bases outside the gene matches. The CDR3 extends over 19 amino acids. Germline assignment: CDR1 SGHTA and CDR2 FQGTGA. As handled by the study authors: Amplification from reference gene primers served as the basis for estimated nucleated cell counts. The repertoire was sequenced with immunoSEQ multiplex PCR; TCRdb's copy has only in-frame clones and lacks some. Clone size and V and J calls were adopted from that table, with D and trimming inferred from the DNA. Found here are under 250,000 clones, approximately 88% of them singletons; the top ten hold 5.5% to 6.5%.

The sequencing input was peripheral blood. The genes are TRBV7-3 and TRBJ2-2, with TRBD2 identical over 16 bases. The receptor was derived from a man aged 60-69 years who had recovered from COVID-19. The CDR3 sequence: CASSPGLAGGQVGTGELFF. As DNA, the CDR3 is TGTGCCAGCAGCCCGGGACTAGCGGGGGGGCAGGTAGGTACCGGGGAGCTGTTTTTT.